Listed here are 10 T cell receptor beta chains from one sample, sequenced in a study of blood T cell repertoires in COVID-19. TCRdb's copy holds only in-frame clones and misses some; the assay was immunoSEQ multiplex PCR. Of about 180,000 clones in the sample, more than 75% were seen once. The sequencing input was PBMCs or T cells enriched from blood (not recorded which). Receptor source: a woman aged 45 to 65 who had recovered from COVID-19.

The gene calls are TRBV6-5 and TRBJ1-1, with D possibly matching TRBD1 (6 bases). Trimming left V 2 bases short and J 4 bases short, with 14 bases between. Germline V gives CDR1 MNHEY, CDR2 SVGAGI. The CDR3 is 15 residues long. CDR3 nucleotide sequence: TGTGCCAGCAGTTACCGTTCAGGGACATTCACTGAAGCTTTCTTT. Amino acids: CASSYRSGTFTEAFF.

The V and J genes are TRBV7-9 and TRBJ1-1; possibly TRBD1 for D (6 bases). The germline V and J ends were trimmed by 4 bases and 4 bases, with 13 bases remaining between them. Germline CDR1 and CDR2: SEHNR and FQNEAQ (reference sequence). This CDR3 region has 14 residues. Here the CDR3 reads CASSSKGGFTEAFF. The CDR3 DNA sequence: TGTGCCAGCAGCTCGAAGGGGGGGTTCACTGAAGCTTTCTTT.

The chain is built from TRBV28 and TRBJ1-1; D is uncertain. V lost 2 bases and J 5 bases, leaving 6 bases between the germline ends. This CDR3 comprises 12 residues. The V gene's germline CDR1 is MDHEN and CDR2 SYDVKM. The chain's CDR3 is CASSLRWTEAFF. The CDR3 DNA reads as TGTGCCAGCAGTTTACGGTGGACTGAAGCTTTCTTT. The full variable domain, rest sourced from reference TRBV28 and TRBJ1-1, is DVKVTQSSRYLVKRTGEKVFLECVQDMDHENMFWYRQDPGLGLRLIYFSYDVKMKEKGDIPEGYSVSREKKERFSLILESASTNQTSMYLCASSLRWTEAFFGQGTRLTVV.

This chain links TRBV7-9 with TRBJ2-7, with a possible D match to TRBD2 (6 bases). Trimming shortened V by 4 bases and J by 2 bases, and 6 bases separated the two germline ends. This CDR3 region has 12 residues. The germline V gene encodes CDR1 SEHNR and CDR2 FQNEAQ (reference sequence). The CDR3 DNA reads TGTGCCAGCAGCTCTAGCGCCTACGAGCAGTACTTC. This codes for CASSSSAYEQYF.

The chain has TRBV5-1 and TRBJ2-3; 8 bases align to TRBD2. Trimming cost V 4 bases and J 5 bases; bases outside gene matches: 9. The CDR3 contains 15 residues. From germline, CDR1 is SGHRS and CDR2 YFSETQ. CDR3 region: CASSRGREGQDTQYF. Here the CDR3 DNA reads TGCGCCAGCAGCCGGGGTCGGGAGGGCCAAGATACGCAGTATTTT.

The chain couples TRBV6-5 to TRBJ1-4; no clear D. The CDR3 is 13 amino acids. The germline gives CDR1 MNHEY, CDR2 SVGAGI. V shed 0 bases and J shed 8 bases, with 7 bases lying between them. The DNA of the CDR3 is TGTGCCAGCAGTTACTCGATCGGGGAAAAACTGTTTTTT. This translates into CASSYSIGEKLFF.

CDR3 nucleotide sequence: TGCGCCAGCAGCGAGTCTCGGGCGGGAGGCCCCTACGAGCAGTACTTC. It encodes CASSESRAGGPYEQYF. The rearrangement uses TRBV4-3 and TRBJ2-7, with 8 nucleotides matching TRBD2. The CDR3 consists of 16 residues. CDR1 LGHNA and CDR2 YSLEER come from the germline V gene. The J segment lost 2 bases and the V segment lost 5 bases, leaving 11 bases of the junction unmatched.

The rearrangement joins TRBV27 to TRBJ2-3; 7 bases map to TRBD1. Per the germline V gene, CDR1 is MNHEY and CDR2 is SMNVEV (reference sequence). With V trimmed by 5 bases and J by 0 bases, 14 bases remained unmatched. The CDR3 loop spans 18 amino acids. This CDR3 is CASSTPPLGQPSTDTQYF. The CDR3 DNA is TGTGCCAGCAGTACCCCCCCCCTGGGACAGCCTAGCACAGATACGCAGTATTTT.

J is TRBJ1-1 and V is TRBV2, with unresolved D. CDR1 is SNHLY, CDR2 FYNNEI, per germline. The CDR3 runs to 17 residues. Trimming pared 6 bases from V and 0 bases from J, leaving 20 bases between. CDR3 sequence reads: CASRPDSHENMNTEAFF. CDR3 sequence (DNA): TGTGCCAGCAGACCGGACTCACATGAGAACATGAACACTGAAGCTTTCTTT.

In its sample, this clone was seen a few times. The chain recombines TRBV7-3 with TRBJ2-1; D is undetermined. Trimming cost V 0 bases and J 6 bases, with 12 bases left between them. CDR1 SGHTA and CDR2 FQGTGA come from the germline V gene. This CDR3 contains 15 residues. The CDR3 protein is CASSLTPGSSNEQFF. CDR3 DNA: TGTGCCAGCAGCTTAACCCCGGGTAGTAGCAATGAGCAGTTCTTC.